The 6 T cell receptor beta chains in this list originate from one sample, sequenced in a study of shared clonotypes between healthy human individuals. Some clones are missing from TCRdb's copy, which holds only in-frame ones; the method was immunoSEQ multiplex PCR. The sample lists about 1.1 million clones, 75% to 85% occurring once. Input material: memory CD4+ T cells from PBMCs. As to subset: CD45RA-negative fraction. These receptors were obtained from a man aged 18 to 29 in good health. Some clones in this sample may be carry-over from other donors' samples.

The gene calls are TRBV5-8 and TRBJ2-5; no definite D call. The CDR3 covers 12 residues. In germline, CDR1 is SGHTS, CDR2 YDEGEE. V lost 1 base and J lost 4, with 5 bases in between. The CDR3 bases are TGTGCCAGCAGCTTGTTGGCAGAGACCCAGTACTTC. It specifies CASSLLAETQYF. Supplemented by reference TRBV5-8 and TRBJ2-5, the full variable domain reads EAGVTQSPTHLIKTRGQQATLRCSPISGHTSVYWYQQALGLGLQFLLWYDEGEERNRGNFPPRFSGRQFPNYSSELNVNALELEDSALYLCASSLLAETQYFGPGTRLLVL.

This clone has just a few counts. The rearrangement joins TRBV6-5 to TRBJ1-4; D is perhaps TRBD1 (5 bases). The germline V gene has CDR1 MNHEY and CDR2 SVGAGI. The CDR3 sequence is 15 residues long. V lost 2 bases and J lost 9, with 16 bases in between. The CDR3 nucleotides read TGTGCCAGCAGTTACGGGGCATCAAGCTTGCAAAAACTGTTTTTT. This gives the protein CASSYGASSLQKLFF.

Only a few counts were recorded for this clone. In the same sample, other DNA sequences code for this CDR3. The V and J genes are TRBV9 and TRBJ2-5; D perhaps matches TRBD2 (5 bases). Germline CDR1 is SGDLS and CDR2 is YYNGEE. This CDR3 is 13 amino acids long. Trimming took 0 bases from V and 4 from J, leaving 7 bases between them. Here the CDR3 reads CASSVGRGETQYF. The DNA of the CDR3 is TGTGCCAGCAGCGTAGGACGGGGAGAGACCCAGTACTTC.

The J gene is TRBJ1-2, the V gene TRBV15, with TRBD1 as a possible D gene (6 bases). V was shortened by 0 bases and J by 7 bases, with 21 bases between the two germline ends. Germline V CDR1 and CDR2: LNHNV, YYDKDF (reference sequence). There are 17 residues in the CDR3. DNA of the CDR3: TGTGCCACCAGCAGAGATAATTCGATTAGGGGGTCAACTGGCTACACCTTC. This codes for CATSRDNSIRGSTGYTF.

The chain carries TRBV5-4 and TRBJ1-2, with D unresolved. The V and J ends lost 0 bases and 1 base respectively, with 7 bases between them. The CDR3 length is 14 residues. CDR1 is SGHNT and CDR2 is YYREEE in the germline V gene (reference sequence). The CDR3 DNA is TGTGCCAGCAGCTTGGCACAGAGTAACTATGGCTACACCTTC. This codes for CASSLAQSNYGYTF.

The genes are TRBV5-1 and TRBJ1-2, with 7 bases lining up with TRBD1. V lost 8 bases, J lost 6 bases, and 13 bases stayed unmatched. In germline, CDR1 is SGHRS, CDR2 YFSETQ. The CDR3 length is 14 residues. CDR3 sequence (DNA): TGCGCCAGTCACGATCCAAGACAGGGCGATGGCTACACCTTC. It translates to CASHDPRQGDGYTF. Full variable domain (remainder filled in from reference TRBV5-1 and TRBJ1-2): KAGVTQTPRYLIKTRGQQVTLSCSPISGHRSVSWYQQTPGQGLQFLFEYFSETQRNKGNFPGRFSGRQFSNSRSEMNVSTLELGDSALYLCASHDPRQGDGYTFGSGTRLTVV.